Shown below are 17 T cell receptor beta chains from a single sample sequenced in a study of OX40 agonist ivuxolimab in advanced cancers. Repertoires were generated with immunoSEQ multiplex PCR, while TCRdb's copy carries only in-frame clones and drops some. This table holds 20,000 or so clones, approximately 84% found once. The source material was CD4+ or CD8+ T cells sorted from blood, sampled in a trial of the OX40 agonist ivuxolimab. The receptors derive from an adult with an advanced solid tumor such as melanoma, head and neck, liver or kidney cancer.

V gene TRBV27 combines with J gene TRBJ2-7, with D tentatively TRBD2 (6 bases). In germline, CDR1 is MNHEY, CDR2 SMNVEV (reference sequence). Trimming took off 5 bases at V and 0 bases at J, with 17 bases between the two ends. The CDR3 is made up of 16 amino acids. The CDR3 DNA reads as TGTGCCAGCAGTCTCTCCCGACAGACTAGCTCCTACGAGCAGTACTTC. Translated, it gives CASSLSRQTSSYEQYF.

V is TRBV5-5 and J is TRBJ1-3; 7 bases map to TRBD1. CDR3 size: 15 residues. V lost 4 bases, J lost 4 bases, and 8 bases stayed unmatched. Germline V gene sequence: CDR1 SGHKS, CDR2 YYEKEE (reference sequence). This CDR3 reads CASSGDRARGNTIYF. In DNA form, the CDR3 reads TGTGCCAGCAGCGGAGACAGGGCGAGAGGAAACACCATATATTTT.

The chain is built from TRBV5-6 and TRBJ2-5; D is unclear. Trimming removed 5 bases from V and 1 base from J, with 12 bases in between. CDR1 and CDR2 from the germline V gene are SGHDT and YYEEEE. This CDR3 is 14 amino acids long. CDR3 coding DNA: TGTGCCAGCAGATCTAGGACGTCCCAAGAGACCCAGTACTTC. Translation: CASRSRTSQETQYF.

This chain links TRBV27 with TRBJ2-7; D is uncertain. The CDR3 consists of 13 residues. Germline V gives CDR1 MNHEY, CDR2 SMNVEV (reference sequence). V was shortened by 4 bases and J by 5 bases, with 12 bases between the two germline ends. The CDR3, as DNA: TGTGCCAGCAGTTCCACGAAATGGGACGAGCAGTACTTC. Residues: CASSSTKWDEQYF.

In this sample, this clone turned up a few times. J is TRBJ2-5 and V is TRBV28, with D unresolved. V was trimmed by 3 bases and J by 2 bases, leaving 10 bases between them. The CDR3 spans 14 residues. Germline V gives CDR1 MDHEN, CDR2 SYDVKM. The CDR3 sequence: CASSLVWEQETQYF. The CDR3 DNA reads as TGTGCCAGCAGTTTGGTTTGGGAACAAGAGACCCAGTACTTC. Using reference TRBV28 and TRBJ2-5 for the parts outside the CDR3, the full variable domain is DVKVTQSSRYLVKRTGEKVFLECVQDMDHENMFWYRQDPGLGLRLIYFSYDVKMKEKGDIPEGYSVSREKKERFSLILESASTNQTSMYLCASSLVWEQETQYFGPGTRLLVL.

This chain uses TRBV6-5 with TRBJ2-5; D is ambiguous. The ends were cut back, 6 bases at V and 1 base at J, with 15 bases in the middle. The V gene's germline CDR1 is MNHEY and CDR2 SVGAGI. This CDR3 spans 15 amino acids. Written as DNA, the CDR3 is TGTGCCAGCAGCCGCCTCAAGTCAGCCCAAGAGACCCAGTACTTC. Amino acid sequence: CASSRLKSAQETQYF.

This rearrangement joins TRBV11-2 to TRBJ1-3; unclear D gene. Germline values: CDR1 SGHAT, CDR2 FQNNGV. Trimming pared 0 bases from V and 1 base from J, leaving 10 bases between. There are 16 residues in the CDR3. The CDR3: CASSLEALGSGNTIYF. In nucleotides, the CDR3 is TGTGCCAGCAGCTTAGAGGCGCTGGGGTCTGGAAACACCATATATTTT.

The rearrangement uses TRBV27 and TRBJ2-1; D is uncertain. The germline V and J ends were trimmed by 2 bases and 0 bases, with 11 bases remaining between them. This CDR3 spans 16 amino acids. Germline loops: CDR1 MNHEY, CDR2 SMNVEV (reference sequence). CDR3 nucleotides: TGTGCCAGCAGTTTACAGCGAACCTCCTCCTACAATGAGCAGTTCTTC. This sequence encodes CASSLQRTSSYNEQFF.

The CDR3 DNA sequence: TGTGCCAGCAGCTGGGACAGGATAGGCTACGAGCAGTACTTC. Its protein product is CASSWDRIGYEQYF. The chain joins TRBV6-5 to TRBJ2-7, with 8 bases fitting TRBD1. Trimming cost V 6 bases and J 3 bases; bases outside gene matches: 7. Germline CDR1 and CDR2: MNHEY and SVGAGI. This CDR3 spans 14 amino acids.

The V call is TRBV27, the J call TRBJ2-2; D remains unclear. The germline CDR1 and CDR2 sequences are MNHEY and SMNVEV (reference sequence). V lost 0 bases to trimming and J lost 4 bases, with 3 bases between them. The CDR3 consists of 13 residues. The CDR3 DNA follows: TGTGCCAGCAGTTTATCGTTCACCGGGGAGCTGTTTTTT. This codes for CASSLSFTGELFF.

The CDR3 sequence is CASSTHEAFF. CDR3 DNA sequence: TGTGCCAGCAGCACCCATGAAGCTTTCTTT. The chain is built from TRBV11-2 and TRBJ1-1; no firm D call. Germline V CDR1 and CDR2: SGHAT, FQNNGV. V lost 5 bases and J lost 7, with 5 bases in between. This CDR3 has 10 residues.

V gene TRBV6-6 combines with J gene TRBJ2-3; D is possibly TRBD1 or TRBD2 (5 bases each). Trimming took off 0 bases at V and 10 bases at J, with 11 bases between the two ends. The CDR3 has 13 amino acids. The germline V gene has CDR1 MNHNY and CDR2 SVGAGI (reference sequence). CDR3 region: CASSYSTEGAQYF. As DNA, the CDR3 is TGTGCCAGCAGTTACTCGACAGAGGGTGCGCAGTATTTT.

Only a few counts were recorded for this clone. J is TRBJ2-5 and V is TRBV5-1; perhaps TRBD2 as D (5 bases). This CDR3 is built from 15 residues. Germline V gene data show CDR1 as SGHRS and CDR2 as YFSETQ. V lost 4 bases and J lost 5, with 18 bases in between. CDR3 residues: CASSIDLGSVETQYF. The CDR3 nucleotides read TGCGCCAGCAGCATTGATTTAGGGAGTGTCGAGACCCAGTACTTC.

The chain carries TRBV30 and TRBJ2-1, with no clear D. The CDR3 is made up of 11 amino acids. V lost 4 bases and J lost 0, with 1 base in between. In germline, CDR1 is GTSNPN, CDR2 SVGIG (reference sequence). The CDR3 loop reads CAWNSYNEQFF. In DNA, the CDR3 is TGTGCCTGGAACTCCTACAATGAGCAGTTCTTC.

CDR3 coding DNA: TGTGCCAGCAGCTTAGCGGTGGACAATGAGCAGTTCTTC. Its translation: CASSLAVDNEQFF. The V and J genes are TRBV7-6 and TRBJ2-1; D is ambiguous. The germline CDR1 and CDR2 sequences are SGHVS and FNYEAQ. Trimming shortened V by 0 bases and J by 5 bases, and 5 bases separated the two germline ends. CDR3 length equals 13 residues.

The chain is built from TRBV9 and TRBJ2-2; TRBD1 matches at 8 bases. Germline V gives CDR1 SGDLS, CDR2 YYNGEE. Trimming cost V 2 bases and J 4 bases; bases outside gene matches: 4. The CDR3 consists of 15 residues. This chain's CDR3 is CASSVPDRATGELFF. CDR3 sequence (DNA): TGTGCCAGCAGCGTTCCGGACAGGGCCACCGGGGAGCTGTTTTTT.

The chain has TRBV5-6 and TRBJ2-7; TRBD2 is a possible D gene (5 bases). The CDR3 consists of 16 residues. Trimming shortened V by 0 bases and J by 4 bases, and 17 bases separated the two germline ends. In germline, CDR1 is SGHDT, CDR2 YYEEEE. The CDR3 here is CASSLVRGTLGYEQYF. The DNA of the CDR3 is TGTGCCAGCAGCTTGGTCCGGGGAACCCTCGGATACGAGCAGTACTTC. The full variable domain, in which reference TRBV5-6 and TRBJ2-7 provide the parts outside the CDR3, is DAGVTQSPTHLIKTRGQQVTLRCSPKSGHDTVSWYQQALGQGPQFIFQYYEEEERQRGNFPDRFSGHQFPNYSSELNVNALLLGDSALYLCASSLVRGTLGYEQYFGPGTRLTVT.